This T cell receptor (beta chain) was recovered during a study of Ad26.COV2.S vaccination and SARS-CoV-2 variants. Treatment here: some 20 received Ad26.COV2.S at low or high dose, single or two shots; 5 received placebo; per-sample allocation not given. At day 63 after the first vaccine or placebo injection, samples were drawn. This table comes from immunoSEQ multiplex PCR, and its TCRdb copy is limited to in-frame clones, with some not included. The sample carries 450,000 to 550,000 clones, roughly 87% recorded once. J was trimmed by 0 bases and V by 0 bases; bases with no gene match: 4. The CDR3 runs 16 residues. Per germline, CDR1 MNHEY and CDR2 SVGAGI.

The chain combines TRBV6-5 with TRBJ2-7, with 8 bases matching TRBD2. Sample: peripheral blood, taken in a trial of Ad26.COV2.S vaccine versus placebo. This clonotype was sampled from a person aged 18-65 years who received the Ad26.COV2.S COVID-19 vaccine or a placebo. The CDR3 nucleotides are TGTGCCAGCAGTTACTCGCCCAGCGGGAGCTCCTACGAGCAGTACTTC. Translation gives CASSYSPSGSSYEQYF.